Below, one T cell receptor beta chain is given with its context. This entry belongs to a study of T cell changes during pregnancy in multiple sclerosis. Sequenced by immunoSEQ multiplex PCR; TCRdb stores in-frame clones only, minus some. Altogether roughly 85,000 clones are present, roughly nine tenths being singletons, with the ten largest covering more than 2%. Trimming stripped 6 bases from V and 4 bases from J, with 12 bases between. Germline CDR1 is GTSNPN and CDR2 is SVGIG (reference sequence). The CDR3 runs 12 residues. Sample: peripheral blood, taken in the first trimester of pregnancy. The sequence was collected from a female donor with multiple sclerosis, enrolled in a pregnancy study. The rearrangement joins TRBV30 to TRBJ1-2; D ambiguous. The CDR3 DNA follows: TGTGCCTGTGTACCTGGCGGCTATGGCTACACCTTC. Translated: CACVPGGYGYTF.